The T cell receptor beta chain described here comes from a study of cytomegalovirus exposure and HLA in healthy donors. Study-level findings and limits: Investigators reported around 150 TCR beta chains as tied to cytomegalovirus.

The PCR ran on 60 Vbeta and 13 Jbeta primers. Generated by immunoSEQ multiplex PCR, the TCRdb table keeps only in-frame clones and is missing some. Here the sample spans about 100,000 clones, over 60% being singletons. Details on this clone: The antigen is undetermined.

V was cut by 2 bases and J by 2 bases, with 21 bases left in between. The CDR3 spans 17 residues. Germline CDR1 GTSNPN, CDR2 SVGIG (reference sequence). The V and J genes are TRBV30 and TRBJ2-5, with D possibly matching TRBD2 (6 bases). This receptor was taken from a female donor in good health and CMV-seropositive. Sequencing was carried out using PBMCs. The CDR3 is CAWSPHIAGRPQETQYF. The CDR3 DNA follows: TGTGCCTGGAGTCCCCATATAGCAGGGAGGCCTCAAGAGACCCAGTACTTC. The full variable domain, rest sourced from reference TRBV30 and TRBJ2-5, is SQTIHQWPATLVQPVGSPLSLECTVEGTSNPNLYWYRQAAGRGLQLLFYSVGIGQISSEVPQNLSASRPQDRQFILSSKKLLLSDSGFYLCAWSPHIAGRPQETQYFGPGTRLLVL.